This is a list of T cell receptor beta chains from one sample in a study of shared clonotypes between healthy human individuals. Repertoires were generated with immunoSEQ multiplex PCR, while TCRdb's copy carries only in-frame clones and drops some. Of some 1.5 million clones in the sample, 95% to 99% are singletons; the top ten hold approximately 0.44%. The sequenced sample was naive CD4+ T cells sorted from blood. The receptors were gathered from a man younger than 45 in good health. Each CDR3 is given with its conserved first and last residue. Each record gives: CDR3 protein, CDR3 DNA, clone size, J gene, CDR3 length, D gene, V gene. D genes are given only for firm matches. Some rows mark clone size as missing; the rest say once, few, many or name a class of expanded clone.

CDR3 protein: CASSFSPLAGGYEQYF
CDR3 DNA: TGTGCCAGCAGCTTTAGTCCTCTAGCGGGAGGTTACGAGCAGTACTTC
clone size: -
J gene: TRBJ2-7
CDR3 length: 16
D gene: TRBD2
V gene: TRBV7-9

CDR3 protein: CASSLLARDTQYF
CDR3 DNA: TGTGCCAGCAGCTTATTAGCTAGAGATACGCAGTATTTT
clone size: -
J gene: TRBJ2-3
CDR3 length: 13
D gene: -
V gene: TRBV7-3

CDR3 protein: CASSPRGGWDEQYF
CDR3 DNA: TGTGCCAGCTCACCCCGGGGAGGGTGGGACGAGCAGTACTTC
clone size: -
J gene: TRBJ2-7
CDR3 length: 14
D gene: TRBD2
V gene: TRBV18

CDR3 protein: CASGIKLAGSHIQYF
CDR3 DNA: TGTGCCAGCGGCATAAAGTTAGCGGGATCTCACATTCAGTACTTC
clone size: -
J gene: TRBJ2-4
CDR3 length: 15
D gene: TRBD2
V gene: TRBV28

CDR3 protein: CASSPRVTSGRGVYNEQFF
CDR3 DNA: TGCGCCAGCAGCCCAAGGGTGACTAGCGGGAGGGGCGTCTACAATGAGCAGTTCTTC
clone size: -
J gene: TRBJ2-1
CDR3 length: 19
D gene: TRBD2
V gene: TRBV5-1

CDR3 protein: CASSLGHPPEAFF
CDR3 DNA: TGTGCCAGCAGTTTGGGACACCCACCCGAAGCTTTCTTT
clone size: -
J gene: TRBJ1-1
CDR3 length: 13
D gene: -
V gene: TRBV28

CDR3 protein: CASSFMGLTYEQYF
CDR3 DNA: TGTGCCAGCAGTTTTATGGGATTAACCTACGAGCAGTACTTC
clone size: -
J gene: TRBJ2-7
CDR3 length: 14
D gene: -
V gene: TRBV28

CDR3 protein: CASSLASGQETQYF
CDR3 DNA: TGCGCCAGCAGCTTGGCAAGCGGACAAGAGACCCAGTACTTC
clone size: -
J gene: TRBJ2-5
CDR3 length: 14
D gene: -
V gene: TRBV5-1

CDR3 protein: CSVYPGSYNEQFF
CDR3 DNA: TGCAGCGTTTACCCGGGATCCTACAATGAGCAGTTCTTC
clone size: -
J gene: TRBJ2-1
CDR3 length: 13
D gene: -
V gene: TRBV29-1

CDR3 protein: CASSAGLANYEQYF
CDR3 DNA: TGTGCCAGCAGCGCGGGACTAGCGAACTACGAGCAGTACTTC
clone size: once
J gene: TRBJ2-7
CDR3 length: 14
D gene: TRBD2
V gene: TRBV7-2

CDR3 protein: CASSSGRYNEQFF
CDR3 DNA: TGTGCCAGTTCAAGCGGGAGGTACAATGAGCAGTTCTTC
clone size: -
J gene: TRBJ2-1
CDR3 length: 13
D gene: TRBD2
V gene: TRBV19

CDR3 protein: CASSSGWQETQYF
CDR3 DNA: TGTGCCAGCAGTTCAGGGTGGCAAGAGACCCAGTACTTC
clone size: -
J gene: TRBJ2-5
CDR3 length: 13
D gene: -
V gene: TRBV28